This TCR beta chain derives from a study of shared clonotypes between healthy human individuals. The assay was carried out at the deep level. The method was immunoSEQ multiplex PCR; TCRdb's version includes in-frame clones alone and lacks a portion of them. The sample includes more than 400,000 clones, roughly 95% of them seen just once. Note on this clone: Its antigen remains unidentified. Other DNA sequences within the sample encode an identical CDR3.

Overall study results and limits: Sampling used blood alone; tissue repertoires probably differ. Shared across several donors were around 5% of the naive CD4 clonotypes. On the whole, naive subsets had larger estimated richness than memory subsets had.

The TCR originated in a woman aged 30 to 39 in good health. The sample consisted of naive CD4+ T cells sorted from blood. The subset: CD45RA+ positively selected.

The CDR3: CASSPRDSNQPQHF. The CDR3 nucleotides are TGTGCCAGCTCACCACGAGATAGCAATCAGCCCCAGCATTTT. This chain connects TRBV18 to TRBJ1-5; D gene ambiguous. CDR1 is KGHSH and CDR2 is LQKENI in the germline V gene. Trimming left V 1 base short and J 0 bases short, with 4 bases between. CDR3 size: 14 residues.